This T cell receptor (beta chain) stems from a study of Graves' ophthalmopathy and Graves' hyperthyroidism. TCR beta CDR3 regions were amplified from RNA transcripts. HTBI primers primed a first-round RT-PCR, and a second-round multiplex PCR followed. MiXCR, applied by TCRdb to the multiplex PCR reads, yields one record per CDR3 protein. The top ten hold 3% to 4% of the sample, which has about 660,000 distinct CDR3 sequences, just over 40% seen once. CDR3 size: 13 residues. The germline CDR1 and CDR2 sequences are ENHRY and SYGVKD. The V call is TRBV10-3, the J call TRBJ1-2; D may be TRBD1 (6 bases). The TCR sequence derives from an adult man with Graves' ophthalmopathy. The sequencing input was peripheral blood. The CDR3: CATLQQGSYGYTF. CDR3 nucleotide sequence: TGTGCGACACTACAACAGGGAAGCTATGGCTACACCTTC.